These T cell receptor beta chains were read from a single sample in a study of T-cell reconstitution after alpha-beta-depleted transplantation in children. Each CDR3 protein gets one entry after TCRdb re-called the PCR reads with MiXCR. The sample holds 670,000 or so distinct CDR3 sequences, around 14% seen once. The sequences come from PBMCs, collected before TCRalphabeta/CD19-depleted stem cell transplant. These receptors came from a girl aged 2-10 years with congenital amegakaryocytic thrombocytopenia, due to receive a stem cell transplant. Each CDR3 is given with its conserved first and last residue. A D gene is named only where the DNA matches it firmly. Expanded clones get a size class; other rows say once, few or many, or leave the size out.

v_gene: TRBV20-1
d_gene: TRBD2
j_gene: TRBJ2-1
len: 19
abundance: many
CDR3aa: CSARDFGGAGTSKNNEQFF
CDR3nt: TGCAGTGCTAGAGATTTTGGGGGGGCCGGGACTAGCAAGAACAATGAGCAGTTCTTC

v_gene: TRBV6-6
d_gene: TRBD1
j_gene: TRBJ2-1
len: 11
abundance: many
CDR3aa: CASTGTGFKFF
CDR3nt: TGTGCCAGCACTGGGACAGGTTTTAAGTTCTTC

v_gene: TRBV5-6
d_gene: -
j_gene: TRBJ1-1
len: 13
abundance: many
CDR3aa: CASSGTPGGDAFF
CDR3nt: TGTGCCAGCAGCGGTACCCCTGGGGGGGACGCTTTCTTT

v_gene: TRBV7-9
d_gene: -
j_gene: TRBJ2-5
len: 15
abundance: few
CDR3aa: CASRTGLFPQETQYF
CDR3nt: TGTGCCAGCAGGACAGGCCTATTTCCTCAAGAGACCCAGTACTTC

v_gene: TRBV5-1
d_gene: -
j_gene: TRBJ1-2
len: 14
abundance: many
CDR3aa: CASSYGGEGDGYTF
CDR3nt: TGCGCCAGCAGCTATGGCGGCGAAGGGGATGGCTACACCTTC

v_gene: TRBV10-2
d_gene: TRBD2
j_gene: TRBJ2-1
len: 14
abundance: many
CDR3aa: CASSEGLAGNEQFF
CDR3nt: TGCGCCAGCAGTGAGGGTTTAGCGGGCAATGAGCAGTTCTTC

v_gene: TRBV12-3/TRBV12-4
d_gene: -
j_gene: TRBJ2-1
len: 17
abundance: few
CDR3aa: CASSLRPSVAFYNEQFF
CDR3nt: TGTGCCAGCAGTTTGAGGCCTAGCGTGGCCTTCTACAATGAGCAGTTCTTC

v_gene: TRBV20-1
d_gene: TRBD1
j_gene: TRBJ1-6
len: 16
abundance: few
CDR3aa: CSARDSRQGNNSPLHF
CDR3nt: TGCAGTGCTAGAGACTCCAGACAGGGGAATAATTCACCCCTCCACTTT

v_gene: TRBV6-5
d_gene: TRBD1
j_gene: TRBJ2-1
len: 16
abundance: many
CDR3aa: CASSLTGTGASNEQFF
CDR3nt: TGTGCCAGCAGTTTAACCGGGACAGGGGCTAGCAATGAGCAGTTCTTC

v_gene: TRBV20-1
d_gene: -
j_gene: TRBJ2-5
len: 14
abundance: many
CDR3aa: CSARAPDSQETQYF
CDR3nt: TGCAGTGCTAGAGCCCCGGACAGCCAAGAGACCCAGTACTTC

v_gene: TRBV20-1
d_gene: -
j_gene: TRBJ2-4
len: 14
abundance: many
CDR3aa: CSARESTAKNIQYF
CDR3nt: TGCAGTGCTAGAGAGTCAACAGCCAAAAACATTCAGTACTTC

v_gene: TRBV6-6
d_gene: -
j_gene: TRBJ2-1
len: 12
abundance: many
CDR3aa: CASSSNTNEQFF
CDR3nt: TGTGCCAGCAGCTCTAATACGAATGAGCAGTTCTTC

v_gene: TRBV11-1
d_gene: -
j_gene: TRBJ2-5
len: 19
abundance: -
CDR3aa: CASSLLVRRALLYQETQYF
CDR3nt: TGTGCCAGCAGCCTTCTCGTACGGCGCGCTCTTTTGTACCAAGAGACCCAGTACTTC

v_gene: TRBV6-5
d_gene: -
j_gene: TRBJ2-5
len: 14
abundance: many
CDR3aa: CASSYSPQSETQYF
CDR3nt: TGTGCCAGCAGTTACAGCCCTCAGAGCGAGACCCAGTACTTC

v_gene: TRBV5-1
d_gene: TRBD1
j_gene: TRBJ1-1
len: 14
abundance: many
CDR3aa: CASSPGTGSAEAFF
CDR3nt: TGCGCCAGCAGCCCGGGGACAGGGAGTGCTGAAGCTTTCTTT

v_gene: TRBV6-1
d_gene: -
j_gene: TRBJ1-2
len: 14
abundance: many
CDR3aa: CASSREMGGYGYTF
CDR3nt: TGTGCCAGCAGCCGCGAGATGGGGGGGTATGGCTACACCTTC

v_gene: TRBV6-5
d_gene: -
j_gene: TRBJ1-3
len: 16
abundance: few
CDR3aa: CASSLDTGNSGNTIYF
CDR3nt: TGTGCCAGCAGTTTGGACACAGGGAACTCTGGAAACACCATATATTTT

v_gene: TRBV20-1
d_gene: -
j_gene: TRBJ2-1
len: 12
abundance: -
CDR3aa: CGASRSADEQFF
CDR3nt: TGCGGTGCTAGCAGGTCGGCCGATGAGCAGTTCTTC

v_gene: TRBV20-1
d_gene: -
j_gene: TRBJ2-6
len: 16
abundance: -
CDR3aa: CSARDSKMSGANVLTF
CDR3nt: TGCAGTGCTAGAGATTCAAAAATGAGTGGGGCCAACGTCCTGACTTTC

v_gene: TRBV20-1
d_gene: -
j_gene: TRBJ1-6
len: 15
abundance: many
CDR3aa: CSARDQGTGNSPLHF
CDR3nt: TGCAGTGCTAGAGATCAAGGGACGGGAAATTCACCCCTCCACTTT

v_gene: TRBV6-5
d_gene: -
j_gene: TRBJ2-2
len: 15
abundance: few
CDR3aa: CASSYSVEGAGELFF
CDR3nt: TGTGCCAGCAGTTACTCGGTAGAAGGCGCCGGGGAGCTGTTTTTT

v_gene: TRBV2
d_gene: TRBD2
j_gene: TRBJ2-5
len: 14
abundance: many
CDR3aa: CASRSKTSVETQYF
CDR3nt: TGTGCCAGCAGAAGCAAGACTAGCGTAGAGACCCAGTACTTC